The 9 T cell receptor beta chains below come from one sample, sequenced in a study of blood T cell repertoires in COVID-19. Assay used: immunoSEQ multiplex PCR; TCRdb lists only in-frame clones, some missing. This repertoire shows 40,000 or so clones, approximately 90% found once; its top ten account for 7.5% to 10%. The sequencing input was peripheral blood. The receptors derive from a man between 60 and 75 years old with active COVID-19.

CDR3 bases: TGTGCCAGCAGCTCAGAACTAGTGATCGGGGAGCTGTTTTTT. This gives the protein CASSSELVIGELFF. V gene TRBV11-2 combines with J gene TRBJ2-2, with D maybe TRBD2 (5 bases). V was clipped by 4 bases and J by 7 bases, with 13 bases between them. Germline lookup yields CDR1 SGHAT and CDR2 FQNNGV. CDR3 size: 14 residues.

The chain uses TRBV5-1 and TRBJ2-7; the match to TRBD1 covers 8 bases. V lost 3 bases to trimming and J lost 0 bases; unmatched junction nucleotides: 8. The CDR3 consists of 16 residues. Germline assignment: CDR1 SGHRS and CDR2 YFSETQ. The CDR3 here is CASSWTRTGSSYEQYF. DNA of the CDR3: TGCGCCAGCAGCTGGACTCGGACAGGGAGCTCCTACGAGCAGTACTTC.

The CDR3 region has the DNA TGTGCCAGCAGTTACCCCGAGCTGAACACTGAAGCTTTCTTT. This codes for CASSYPELNTEAFF. The rearrangement joins TRBV6-6 to TRBJ1-1; no firm D call. The CDR3 totals 14 residues. The germline gives CDR1 MNHNY, CDR2 SVGAGI (reference sequence). Trimming shortened V by 2 bases and J by 0 bases, and 7 bases separated the two germline ends.

J is TRBJ2-1 and V is TRBV5-8; D is perhaps TRBD2 (5 bases). The CDR3 sequence is 13 residues long. CDR1 SGHTS and CDR2 YDEGEE come from the germline V gene. V shed 3 bases and J shed 11 bases, with 15 bases lying between them. CDR3 residues: CASSYLSTGKQFF. The DNA for the CDR3 is TGTGCCAGCAGCTACCTCTCTACCGGGAAGCAGTTCTTC.

V gene TRBV30 combines with J gene TRBJ1-1, with D perhaps matching TRBD1 (6 bases). Germline loops: CDR1 GTSNPN, CDR2 SVGIG (reference sequence). The V and J ends lost 4 bases and 2 bases respectively, with 17 bases between them. There are 15 residues in the CDR3. The CDR3: CAWKGEGLPNTEAFF. The CDR3 DNA reads TGTGCCTGGAAGGGGGAGGGGCTTCCCAACACTGAAGCTTTCTTT.

CDR3 coding DNA: TGCGCCAGCAGCACGGAAGGGGGACGGAGGGAGCAGTACTTC. Encoded protein: CASSTEGGRREQYF. This chain joins TRBV5-1 and TRBJ2-7, with D possibly TRBD1 on 6 matching bases. This CDR3 has 14 amino acids. The germline gives CDR1 SGHRS, CDR2 YFSETQ. Trimming took 4 bases from V and 7 from J, leaving 18 bases between them.

V usage is TRBV24-1 and J usage is TRBJ2-2, with D tentatively TRBD2 (6 bases). Germline-derived CDR1 and CDR2 are KGHDR and SFDVKD. The CDR3 covers 15 residues. The V end was cut by 4 bases, the J end by 5 bases, with 13 bases between. The CDR3 DNA reads TGTGCCACCAGTGAGGGGGGACTCCATACCGGGGAGCTGTTTTTT. Amino acid sequence: CATSEGGLHTGELFF.

The genes are TRBV5-1 and TRBJ2-1; D might be TRBD2 (5 bases). The CDR3 covers 14 residues. V gave up 3 bases and J gave up 8 bases, with 15 bases separating them. Germline-derived CDR1 and CDR2 are SGHRS and YFSETQ. Here the CDR3 reads CASSSSDAGYEQFF. The CDR3 coding sequence is TGCGCCAGCAGCTCCTCGGACGCGGGTTATGAGCAGTTCTTC.

This clone came up once. The sample has other DNA sequences that encode this CDR3 too. CDR3 loop: CASSARTGEGSPLHF. The CDR3 bases are TGTGCCAGCAGCGCTCGGACAGGGGAGGGTTCACCCCTCCACTTT. The chain joins TRBV9 to TRBJ1-6, with TRBD1 identical over 9 bases. CDR3 size: 15 residues. V was clipped by 3 bases and J by 9 bases; unmatched bases: 7. Per the germline V gene, CDR1 is SGDLS and CDR2 is YYNGEE.